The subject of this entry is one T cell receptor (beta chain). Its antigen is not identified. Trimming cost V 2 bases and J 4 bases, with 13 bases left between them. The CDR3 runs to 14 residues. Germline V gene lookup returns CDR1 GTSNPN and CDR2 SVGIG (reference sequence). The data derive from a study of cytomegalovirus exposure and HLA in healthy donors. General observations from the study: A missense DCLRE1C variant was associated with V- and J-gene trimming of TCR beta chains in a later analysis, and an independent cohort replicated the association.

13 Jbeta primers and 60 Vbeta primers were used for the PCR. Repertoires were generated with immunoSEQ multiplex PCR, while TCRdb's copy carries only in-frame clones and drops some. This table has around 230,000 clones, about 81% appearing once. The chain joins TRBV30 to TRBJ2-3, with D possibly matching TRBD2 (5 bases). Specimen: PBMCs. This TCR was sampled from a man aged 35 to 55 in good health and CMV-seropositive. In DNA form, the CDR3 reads TGTGCCTGGAGTCCTAGCTTGGGCCCAGATACGCAGTATTTT. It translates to CAWSPSLGPDTQYF.